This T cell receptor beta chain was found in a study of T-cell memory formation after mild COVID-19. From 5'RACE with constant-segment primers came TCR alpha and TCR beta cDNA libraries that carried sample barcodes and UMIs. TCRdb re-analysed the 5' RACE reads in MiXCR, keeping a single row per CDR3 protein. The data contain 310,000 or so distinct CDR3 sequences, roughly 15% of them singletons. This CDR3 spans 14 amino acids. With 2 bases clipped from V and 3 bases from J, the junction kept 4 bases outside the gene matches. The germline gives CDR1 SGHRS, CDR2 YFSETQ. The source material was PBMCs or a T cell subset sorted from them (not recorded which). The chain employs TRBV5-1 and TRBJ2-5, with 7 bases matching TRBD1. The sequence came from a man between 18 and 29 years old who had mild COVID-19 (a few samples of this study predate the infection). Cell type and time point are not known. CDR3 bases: TGCGCCAGCAGCTTTCAAGGACAGGAAGAGACCCAGTACTTC. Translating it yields CASSFQGQEETQYF.